This TCR beta chain was identified in a study of cytomegalovirus exposure and HLA in healthy donors. In the study overall: Roughly 80% of 398 genotyped donors fell in the Caucasian-associated ancestry cluster.

A remark on this clone: As yet, its antigen is unknown.

Primers: 60 Vbeta forward and 13 Jbeta reverse. Repertoires were generated with immunoSEQ multiplex PCR, while TCRdb's copy carries only in-frame clones and drops some. Of around 130,000 clones listed, approximately 80% are singletons. Study results and limitations: Another analysis was done later, and it associated 17,000 or so TCR beta sequences with HLA alleles at 0.05 false discovery rate. Across donors, presence/absence analyses took sequencing depth to be roughly uniform. Most likely, a cluster of highly shared sequence variants arose as a sequencing artifact.

This TCR was recovered from a human donor in good health. Sequencing was done on a sample of PBMCs.

The CDR3 spells CASSYTGDEQYF. CDR3 DNA: TGTGCCAGCAGCTATACAGGGGACGAGCAGTACTTC. J is TRBJ2-7 and V is TRBV7-9, with TRBD1 identical over 7 bases. Trimming removed 4 bases from V and 5 bases from J; junction bases left unmatched: 2. CDR1 and CDR2 (germline): SEHNR, FQNEAQ (reference sequence). This CDR3 region has 12 residues.